This T cell receptor beta chain was recorded in a study of T cell repertoires in cytomegalovirus infection. In germline, CDR1 is SGHTA, CDR2 FQGNSA. With 6 bases removed from V and 6 bases from J, the gap between germline ends came to 17 bases. This CDR3 comprises 14 residues. TCRdb re-analysed the reads in MiXCR, keeping a single row per CDR3 protein. The sample contains under 300,000 distinct CDR3 sequences, 9% to 15% of which appear only once. Sequences were obtained from PBMCs. This receptor was identified in a human donor in good health (CMV status not recorded). Some clones in this sample may be carry-over from other donors' samples. The chain has TRBV7-2 and TRBJ1-2, with D tentatively TRBD1 (6 bases). In DNA, the CDR3 is TGTGCCAGCAGTAACCGTGTGGGGGCGGATGGCTACACCTTC. Translating it yields CASSNRVGADGYTF.